The 8 T cell receptor beta chains below all came from one sample that was sequenced in a study of blood T cells in healthy people across ages (dated by TCRdb to about 2015). The receptor library was made with 5' RACE. The run used an Illumina HiSeq 2500. A second PCR of about 6 to 12 cycles was run with a J-beta primer mix and a sample-barcoded 5' primer. In-frame beta chains were kept once TCRdb had trimmed the public reads at Q25 with fastp and called clones with MiXCR. Every entry covers one CDR3 protein and lists the most common genes and DNA from its rows. A total of about 320,000 distinct CDR3 sequences appear in this sample, around 29% of them only once. Approximately 29% of the sample is taken by the ten largest. Sequencing used blood. The receptors derive from a woman between 65 and 79 years old in good health.

CDR3 sequence (DNA): TGTGCCAGCAGCTGGGGCGCGTCTGGGGCCAACGTCCTGACTTTC. This gives the protein CASSWGASGANVLTF. The J gene is TRBJ2-6, the V gene TRBV27, with D perhaps TRBD1 (5 bases). Germline V lookup: CDR1 MNHEY, CDR2 SMNVEV (reference sequence). V dropped 6 bases and J dropped 1 base, with 10 bases sitting between them. This CDR3 contains 15 residues.

V gene TRBV29-1 combines with J gene TRBJ1-1; D may be TRBD1 (6 bases). The CDR3 totals 12 residues. CDR1 and CDR2 from the germline V gene are SQVTM and ANQGSEA. Trimming took off 7 bases at V and 6 bases at J, with 15 bases between the two ends. The CDR3 sequence is CSGGGGGAEAFF. CDR3 coding DNA: TGCAGCGGAGGGGGGGGTGGCGCTGAAGCTTTCTTT.

The sample holds a few counts of this clonotype. The chain recombines TRBV20-1 with TRBJ2-5, with D unclear. The end of the DNA aligns better with TRBJ2-7, so the J call may be wrong. The CDR3 length is 13 residues. Germline CDR1 reads DFQATT; CDR2 reads SNEGSKA (reference sequence). DNA of the CDR3: TGCAGTGCCATTTCTAGACTTGGCTACGAGCAGTACTTC. It is translated as CSAISRLGYEQYF.

CDR3 sequence (DNA): TGTGCCAGCAGCGTAGGGCAGGGGGGGCTCGGGGAGCAGTTCTTC. Protein sequence: CASSVGQGGLGEQFF. V gene TRBV9 combines with J gene TRBJ2-5; D is tentatively TRBD1 or TRBD2 (7 bases each). The J call may not be correct, given that the DNA end is closer to TRBJ2-1. Germline loops: CDR1 SGDLS, CDR2 YYNGEE. The CDR3 has 15 residues.

This clonotype was counted a few times. The chain couples TRBV4-1 to TRBJ1-6; 8 positions agree with TRBD1. V gave up 0 bases and J gave up 9 bases; unmatched junction bases: 7. The CDR3 runs 16 residues. Per germline, CDR1 MGHRA and CDR2 YSYEKL. The CDR3 region is CASSQDSSGGRSPLHF. CDR3 nucleotide sequence: TGCGCCAGCAGCCAAGATTCTTCAGGGGGCCGTTCACCCCTCCACTTT.

V gene TRBV28 combines with J gene TRBJ2-1; D not certain. Trimming shortened V by 8 bases and J by 3 bases, and 8 bases separated the two germline ends. The CDR3 length is 12 residues. Germline V gene lookup returns CDR1 MDHEN and CDR2 SYDVKM. The CDR3 protein is CASGGNYNEQFF. DNA of the CDR3: TGTGCCAGCGGCGGAAACTACAATGAGCAGTTCTTC.

This clonotype was counted ten times or more. The CDR3 nucleotides are TGCAGTGCTCACTACCCGGGACTAGTAGAGACCCAGTACTTC. This codes for CSAHYPGLVETQYF. This chain joins TRBV20-1 and TRBJ2-5; 8 nucleotides line up with TRBD2. V gave up 5 bases and J gave up 4 bases; unmatched junction bases: 9. The germline gives CDR1 DFQATT, CDR2 SNEGSKA (reference sequence). The CDR3 runs 14 residues.

This clonotype turned up a few times. The J gene is TRBJ2-4, the V gene TRBV20-1; D not resolved. The germline V gene encodes CDR1 DFQATT and CDR2 SNEGSKA (reference sequence). V was clipped by 3 bases and J by 6 bases, with 6 bases between them. CDR3 length: 11 amino acids. The CDR3 DNA follows: TGCAGTGCTAGTTCGTCAAACATTCAGTACTTC. Its protein product is CSASSSNIQYF.